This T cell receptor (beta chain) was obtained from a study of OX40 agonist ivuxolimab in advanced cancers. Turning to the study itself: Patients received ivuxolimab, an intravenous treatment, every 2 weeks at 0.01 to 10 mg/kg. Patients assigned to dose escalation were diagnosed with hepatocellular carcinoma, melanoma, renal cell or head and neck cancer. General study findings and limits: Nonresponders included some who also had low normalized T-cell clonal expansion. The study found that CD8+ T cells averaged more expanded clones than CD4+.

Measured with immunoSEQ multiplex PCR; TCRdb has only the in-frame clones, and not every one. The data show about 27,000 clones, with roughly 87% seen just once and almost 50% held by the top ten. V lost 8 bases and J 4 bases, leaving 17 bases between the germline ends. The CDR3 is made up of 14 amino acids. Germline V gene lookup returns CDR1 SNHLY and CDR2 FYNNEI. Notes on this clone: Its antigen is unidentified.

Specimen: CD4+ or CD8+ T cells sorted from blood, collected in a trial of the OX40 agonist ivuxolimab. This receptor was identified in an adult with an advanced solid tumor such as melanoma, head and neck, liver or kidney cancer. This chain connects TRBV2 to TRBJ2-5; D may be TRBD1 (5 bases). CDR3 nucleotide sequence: TGTGCCAGCCAAGGGGCAGGGCGCGGAGAGACCCAGTACTTC. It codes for CASQGAGRGETQYF.